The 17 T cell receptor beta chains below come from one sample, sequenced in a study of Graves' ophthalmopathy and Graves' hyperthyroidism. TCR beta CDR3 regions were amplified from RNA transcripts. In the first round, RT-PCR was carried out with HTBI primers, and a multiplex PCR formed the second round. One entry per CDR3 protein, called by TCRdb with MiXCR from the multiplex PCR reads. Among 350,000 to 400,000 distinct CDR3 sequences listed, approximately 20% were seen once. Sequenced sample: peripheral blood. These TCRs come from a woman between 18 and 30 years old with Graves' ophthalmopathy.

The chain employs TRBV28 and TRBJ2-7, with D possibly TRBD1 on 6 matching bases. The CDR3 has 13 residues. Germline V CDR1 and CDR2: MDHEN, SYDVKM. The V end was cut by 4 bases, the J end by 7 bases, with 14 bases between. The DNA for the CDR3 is TGTGCCAGCAGTTCCACAGGGAACGGGGAGCAGTACTTC. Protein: CASSSTGNGEQYF.

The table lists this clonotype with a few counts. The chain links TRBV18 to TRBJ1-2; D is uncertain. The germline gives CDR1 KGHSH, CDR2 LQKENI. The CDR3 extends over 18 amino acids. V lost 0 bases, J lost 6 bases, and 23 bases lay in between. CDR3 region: CASSPPRRPLQDPDGYTF. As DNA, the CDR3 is TGTGCCAGCTCACCACCCCGCCGGCCCTTGCAGGACCCGGATGGCTACACCTTC.

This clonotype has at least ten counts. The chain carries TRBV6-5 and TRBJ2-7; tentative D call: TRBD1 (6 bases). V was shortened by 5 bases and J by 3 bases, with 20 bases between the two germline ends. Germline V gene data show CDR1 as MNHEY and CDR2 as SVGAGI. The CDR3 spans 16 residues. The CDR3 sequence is CASSTWVAGANYEQYF. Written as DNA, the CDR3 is TGTGCCAGCAGTACCTGGGTGGCAGGGGCGAACTACGAGCAGTACTTC.

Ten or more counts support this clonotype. The CDR3 coding sequence is TGTGCCAGTAGTATATTGGCGAGAGGGACAGGGAGCAATCAGCCCCAGCATTTT. This encodes CASSILARGTGSNQPQHF. This chain connects TRBV19 to TRBJ1-5, with 9 bases identical to TRBD1. CDR1 is LNHDA and CDR2 is SQIVND in the germline V gene (reference sequence). The CDR3 is 18 amino acids. Unmatched junction bases numbered 9, after V lost 2 bases and J lost 1 base.

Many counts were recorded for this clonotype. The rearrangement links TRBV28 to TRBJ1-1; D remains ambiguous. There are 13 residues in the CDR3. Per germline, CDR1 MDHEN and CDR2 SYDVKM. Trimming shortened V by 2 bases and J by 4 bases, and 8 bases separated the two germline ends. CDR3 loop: CASSLAFFTEAFF. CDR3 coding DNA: TGTGCCAGCAGTTTAGCTTTTTTCACTGAAGCTTTCTTT.

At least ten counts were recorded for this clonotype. The CDR3 spells CASSLEGGQETQYF. The CDR3 coding sequence is TGTGCCAGCAGCTTGGAGGGGGGTCAAGAGACCCAGTACTTC. The rearrangement uses TRBV5-4 and TRBJ2-5; perhaps D is TRBD1 or TRBD2 (6 bases each). In germline, CDR1 is SGHNT, CDR2 YYREEE (reference sequence). The length of the CDR3 is 14 residues. V was trimmed by 0 bases and J by 2 bases, leaving 8 bases between them.

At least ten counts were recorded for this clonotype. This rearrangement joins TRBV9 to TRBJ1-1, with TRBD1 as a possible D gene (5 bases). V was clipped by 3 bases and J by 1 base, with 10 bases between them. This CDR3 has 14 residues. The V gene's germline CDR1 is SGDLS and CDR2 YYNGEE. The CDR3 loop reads CASSATGGNTEAFF. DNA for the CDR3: TGTGCCAGCAGCGCGACCGGGGGGAACACTGAAGCTTTCTTT.

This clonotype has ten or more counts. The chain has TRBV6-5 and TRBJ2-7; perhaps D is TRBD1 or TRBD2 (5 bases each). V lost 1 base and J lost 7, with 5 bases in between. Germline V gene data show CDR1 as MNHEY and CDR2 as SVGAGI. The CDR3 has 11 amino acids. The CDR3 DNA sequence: TGTGCCAGCAGTTACTGGGGGGAGCAGTACTTC. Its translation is CASSYWGEQYF.

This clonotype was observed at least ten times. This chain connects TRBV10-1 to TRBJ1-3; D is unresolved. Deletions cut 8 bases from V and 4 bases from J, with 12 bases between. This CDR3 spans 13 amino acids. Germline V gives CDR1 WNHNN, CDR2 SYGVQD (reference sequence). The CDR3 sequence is CASQDGGGNTIYF. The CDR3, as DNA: TGCGCCAGCCAAGACGGTGGGGGAAACACCATATATTTT.

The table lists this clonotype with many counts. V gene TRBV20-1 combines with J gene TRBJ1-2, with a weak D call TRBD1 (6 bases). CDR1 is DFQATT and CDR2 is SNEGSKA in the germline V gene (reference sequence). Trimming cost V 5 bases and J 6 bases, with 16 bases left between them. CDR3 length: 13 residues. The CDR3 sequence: CSAGGGAGDGYTF. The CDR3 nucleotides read TGCAGTGCTGGGGGAGGGGCAGGGGATGGCTACACCTTC.

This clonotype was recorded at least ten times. This chain's CDR3 is CASTDLIGQQETQYF. As DNA, the CDR3 is TGTGCCAGCACTGACCTAATCGGACAGCAAGAGACCCAGTACTTC. V usage is TRBV6-2 or TRBV6-3 and J usage is TRBJ2-5; D possibly corresponds to TRBD1 (6 bases). Trimming cost V 7 bases and J 2 bases, with 17 bases left between them. CDR1 is MNHEY and CDR2 is SVGEGT in the germline V gene. The CDR3 sequence is 15 residues long.

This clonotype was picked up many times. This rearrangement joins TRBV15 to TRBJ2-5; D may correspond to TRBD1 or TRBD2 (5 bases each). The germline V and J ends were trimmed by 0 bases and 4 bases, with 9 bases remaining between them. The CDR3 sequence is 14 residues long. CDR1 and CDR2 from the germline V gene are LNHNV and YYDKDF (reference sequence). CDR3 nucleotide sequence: TGTGCCACCAGCAGAGATGAGGGGTCAGAGACCCAGTACTTC. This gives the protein CATSRDEGSETQYF.

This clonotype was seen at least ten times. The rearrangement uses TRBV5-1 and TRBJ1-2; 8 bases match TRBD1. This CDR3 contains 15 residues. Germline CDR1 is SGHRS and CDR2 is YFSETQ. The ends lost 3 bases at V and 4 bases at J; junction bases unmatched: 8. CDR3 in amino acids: CASSWGGQGSYGYTF. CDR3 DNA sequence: TGCGCCAGCAGCTGGGGAGGACAGGGCAGCTATGGCTACACCTTC.

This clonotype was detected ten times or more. As DNA, the CDR3 is TGTGCCAGCAGCACGACAGGGAAGGATCAGCCCCAGCATTTT. Translation: CASSTTGKDQPQHF. This chain uses TRBV6-1 with TRBJ1-5; 7 positions match TRBD1. The germline CDR1 and CDR2 sequences are MNHNS and SASEGT. V gave up 6 bases and J gave up 5 bases; unmatched junction bases: 7. The CDR3 is 14 residues long.

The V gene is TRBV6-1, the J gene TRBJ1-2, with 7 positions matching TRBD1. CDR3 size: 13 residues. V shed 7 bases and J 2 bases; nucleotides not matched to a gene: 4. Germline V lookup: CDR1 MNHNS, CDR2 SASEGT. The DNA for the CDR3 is TGTGCCAGCACTCTGGGACAGAACTATGGCTACACCTTC. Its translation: CASTLGQNYGYTF.

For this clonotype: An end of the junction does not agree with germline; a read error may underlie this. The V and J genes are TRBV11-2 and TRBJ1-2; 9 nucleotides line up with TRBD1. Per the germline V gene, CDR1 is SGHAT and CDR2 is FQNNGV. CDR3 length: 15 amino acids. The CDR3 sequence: CASRLGTGSSYGYTF. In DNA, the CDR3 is TGTGCCAGCCGCTTAGGGACAGGGAGCAGCTATGGCTACACCTTC.

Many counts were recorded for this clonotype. The CDR3 bases are TGTGCCACCAGTAGAGAGTGGGGGGGGGGAGAGGGACAGGGGAACACTGAAGCTTTCTTT. Translation gives CATSREWGGGEGQGNTEAFF. The chain recombines TRBV24-1 with TRBJ1-1, with 9 bases fitting TRBD1. V lost 6 bases, J lost 1 base, and 20 bases stayed unmatched. Germline V CDR1 and CDR2: KGHDR, SFDVKD. This CDR3 has 20 amino acids.